Described below is a single TCR beta chain sequence and its context. Its specificity is not known. It differs at one base from a far larger clone, so likely a read error. Here the CDR3 omits its conserved ending phenylalanine or tryptophan, so a read error is the likely source. The data were taken from a study of read filtering for tumor transcriptome and immune sequencing. Study results and caveats: Around 85% of IR-seq clonotypes had one read, totaling 3% to 4.5% of reads; RNA-seq: approximately 75% and 45%. Dropping single-read clonotypes raised IR-seq and RNA-seq shared-clonotype correlation.

This library used about 360 ng RNA and molecular barcoded adaptors spanning alpha/delta and beta/gamma chains. TCRdb processed the reads anew with MiXCR; each CDR3 protein has one entry. There are about 47,000 distinct CDR3 sequences in the sample; approximately 12% occur only once, and roughly 15% lies in the top ten. The junction had 2 bases not matched to a gene; V was cut back by 8 bases and J by 2 bases. CDR3 length: 13 amino acids. The specimen was a population of CD138-negative cells sorted from bone marrow. The sequence came from a donor at least 40 years old with multiple myeloma. This chain uses TRBV12-3 or TRBV12-4 with TRBJ2-1, with TRBD2 identical over 8 bases. The CDR3 nucleotides are TGTGCCAGCCCGGGGGGGACCTACAATGAGCAGTTCCTC. This encodes CASPGGTYNEQFL.